These 18 T cell receptor beta chains share one sample of origin, sequenced in a study of T cell responses to AZD1222 COVID-19 vaccine. The table came from immunoSEQ multiplex PCR; TCRdb's copy has only in-frame clones and leaves some out. The sample has about 100,000 clones, 90% seen once. The specimen comprised peripheral blood, sampled on day 0 of AZD1222 vaccination. Receptors originate from an adult in good health.

This chain uses TRBV28 with TRBJ2-5, with D tentatively TRBD2 (6 bases). Germline V gene data show CDR1 as MDHEN and CDR2 as SYDVKM. V shed 8 bases and J shed 2 bases, with 18 bases lying between them. This CDR3 has 15 residues. Written as DNA, the CDR3 is TGTGCCAGCCGGGGGTCCGGGGGAGGTCAAGAGACCCAGTACTTC. It translates to CASRGSGGGQETQYF. The whole variable domain, remainder taken from reference TRBV28 and TRBJ2-5, is DVKVTQSSRYLVKRTGEKVFLECVQDMDHENMFWYRQDPGLGLRLIYFSYDVKMKEKGDIPEGYSVSREKKERFSLILESASTNQTSMYLCASRGSGGGQETQYFGPGTRLLVL.

The chain links TRBV5-1 to TRBJ2-3, with TRBD2 identical over 10 bases. The CDR3 contains 18 residues. The V gene end was trimmed by 4 bases and the J gene end by 0 bases; junction bases not matched to a gene: 11. CDR1 and CDR2 (germline): SGHRS, YFSETQ. In nucleotides, the CDR3 is TGCGCCAGCAGCCCGGGAACTAGCGGGACCTCTAGCACAGATACGCAGTATTTT. It encodes CASSPGTSGTSSTDTQYF. Variable domain in full (rest from reference TRBV5-1 and TRBJ2-3): KAGVTQTPRYLIKTRGQQVTLSCSPISGHRSVSWYQQTPGQGLQFLFEYFSETQRNKGNFPGRFSGRQFSNSRSEMNVSTLELGDSALYLCASSPGTSGTSSTDTQYFGPGTRLTVL.

J is TRBJ1-3 and V is TRBV7-8; D call uncertain. The germline V gene encodes CDR1 SGHVS and CDR2 FQNEAQ. Trimming removed 2 bases at V and 0 bases at J, with 8 bases between. This CDR3 comprises 15 residues. The CDR3 DNA reads TGTGCCAGCAGCTTAACGGTCTACTCTGGAAACACCATATATTTT. Encoded protein: CASSLTVYSGNTIYF.

This chain connects TRBV11-2 to TRBJ1-2; 7 bases are a match to TRBD1. Germline V gives CDR1 SGHAT, CDR2 FQNNGV. This CDR3 is 15 amino acids long. The trim removed 5 bases at V and 4 bases at J, leaving 10 bases unmatched. The CDR3 loop is CASSPDRDSVYGYTF. Written as DNA, the CDR3 is TGTGCCAGCAGCCCAGACCGGGACAGCGTCTATGGCTACACCTTC.

The chain is built from TRBV7-9 and TRBJ2-7; D is unresolved. V was trimmed by 5 bases and J by 2 bases, leaving 7 bases between them. Germline lookup yields CDR1 SEHNR and CDR2 FQNEAQ (reference sequence). The CDR3 is 12 residues long. The CDR3 here is CASSLQAYEQYF. The CDR3 region has the DNA TGTGCCAGCAGCCTCCAAGCCTACGAGCAGTACTTC.

This chain connects TRBV9 to TRBJ1-2, with 7 bases identical to TRBD1. The germline CDR1 and CDR2 sequences are SGDLS and YYNGEE. This CDR3 comprises 13 residues. Trimming took 6 bases from V and 3 from J; bases not matched to a gene: 5. CDR3 nucleotides: TGTGCCAGCAATAGACAGGGAGACTATGGCTACACCTTC. Protein sequence: CASNRQGDYGYTF.

The gene calls are TRBV2 and TRBJ1-6; no definite D call. Trimming took 6 bases from V and 0 from J, leaving 15 bases between them. CDR1 and CDR2 from the germline V gene are SNHLY and FYNNEI. This CDR3 comprises 17 residues. CDR3 sequence reads: CASSDKITSSYNSPLHF. CDR3 in DNA: TGTGCCAGCAGCGATAAGATTACTAGCTCCTATAATTCACCCCTCCACTTT. Full variable domain (rest looked up from reference TRBV2 and TRBJ1-6): EPEVTQTPSHQVTQMGQEVILRCVPISNHLYFYWYRQILGQKVEFLVSFYNNEISEKSEIFDDQFSVERPDGSNFTLKIRSTKLEDSAMYFCASSDKITSSYNSPLHFGNGTRLTVT.

V is TRBV11-3 and J is TRBJ2-2; D is possibly TRBD2 (6 bases). Trimming removed 3 bases from V and 4 bases from J, with 9 bases in between. The CDR3 extends over 14 amino acids. Germline loops: CDR1 SGHNT, CDR2 YENEEA. CDR3 bases: TGTGCCAGCAGCTTGGGACTGGTCACCGGGGAGCTGTTTTTT. It encodes CASSLGLVTGELFF.

The J gene is TRBJ2-1, the V gene TRBV27; 7 bases are a match to TRBD1. Germline CDR1 and CDR2: MNHEY and SMNVEV (reference sequence). The CDR3 extends over 14 amino acids. V was clipped by 5 bases and J by 7 bases; unmatched bases: 8. The CDR3 sequence is CASSPGTARNEQFF. DNA of the CDR3: TGTGCCAGCAGTCCTGGGACAGCTCGGAATGAGCAGTTCTTC.

The chain uses TRBV5-1 and TRBJ1-1; the D is unclear. Germline lookup yields CDR1 SGHRS and CDR2 YFSETQ. The CDR3 extends over 14 amino acids. Trimming cost V 5 bases and J 0 bases, with 11 bases left between them. The CDR3 region is CASSLNLMNTEAFF. In DNA form, the CDR3 reads TGCGCCAGCAGTTTGAACCTTATGAACACTGAAGCTTTCTTT.

The chain is built from TRBV5-1 and TRBJ2-1; TRBD2 is a possible D gene (5 bases). CDR1 is SGHRS, CDR2 YFSETQ, per germline. The CDR3 has 14 residues. The V gene lost 3 bases and the J gene lost 8 bases, with 15 bases spanning the gap. CDR3 protein: CASSSLSAEDEQFF. The CDR3 DNA sequence: TGCGCCAGCAGCTCTCTTAGCGCCGAGGATGAGCAGTTCTTC.

This clone was counted between two and nine times. The sample contains more than one DNA sequence encoding this CDR3. The gene calls are TRBV4-1 and TRBJ2-7; D remains ambiguous. The germline CDR1 and CDR2 sequences are MGHRA and YSYEKL. This CDR3 comprises 14 residues. Trimming stripped 1 base from V and 0 bases from J, with 7 bases between. CDR3 amino acids: CASSQGANSYEQYF. The DNA for the CDR3 is TGCGCCAGCAGCCAAGGTGCCAACTCCTACGAGCAGTACTTC.

This clone was seen just once. The rearrangement joins TRBV4-1 to TRBJ1-1; no reliable D call. Looked up from germline, CDR1 is MGHRA and CDR2 is YSYEKL. This CDR3 has 15 amino acids. V was shortened by 3 bases and J by 1 base, with 12 bases between the two germline ends. CDR3 DNA: TGCGCCAGCAGCCAGTTGGTGACGGCGAACACTGAAGCTTTCTTT. This encodes CASSQLVTANTEAFF.

This clone was observed a single time. The chain has TRBV7-8 and TRBJ1-3; the D gene is possibly TRBD1 (5 bases). The CDR3 sequence is 17 residues long. CDR1 is SGHVS, CDR2 FQNEAQ, per germline. V gave up 2 bases and J gave up 2 bases, with 16 bases separating them. The CDR3 DNA sequence: TGTGCCAGCAGCTTAAGACTTGAACAGGCGCCTGGAAACACCATATATTTT. Its translation: CASSLRLEQAPGNTIYF.

The chain joins TRBV5-1 to TRBJ1-3, with D uncertain. Trimming left V 3 bases short and J 4 bases short, with 11 bases between. CDR3 size: 14 residues. In germline, CDR1 is SGHRS, CDR2 YFSETQ. The CDR3 sequence is CASSSLDGGNTIYF. CDR3 nucleotide sequence: TGCGCCAGCAGCTCTCTGGACGGCGGAAACACCATATATTTT.

This clone was seen only once. The chain carries TRBV30 and TRBJ2-3, with 8 bases matching TRBD2. Trimming cost V 3 bases and J 3 bases; bases outside gene matches: 11. Germline V gene lookup returns CDR1 GTSNPN and CDR2 SVGIG (reference sequence). The CDR3 sequence is 16 residues long. The CDR3 protein is CAWSTGGAEWTDTQYF. CDR3 nucleotide sequence: TGTGCCTGGAGCACGGGGGGGGCTGAGTGGACAGATACGCAGTATTTT. Drawing the rest from reference TRBV30 and TRBJ2-3, the complete variable domain is SQTIHQWPATLVQPVGSPLSLECTVEGTSNPNLYWYRQAAGRGLQLLFYSVGIGQISSEVPQNLSASRPQDRQFILSSKKLLLSDSGFYLCAWSTGGAEWTDTQYFGPGTRLTVL.

This clone was seen only once. The gene calls are TRBV5-1 and TRBJ1-2; the D gene is possibly TRBD1 (6 bases). Per the germline V gene, CDR1 is SGHRS and CDR2 is YFSETQ. V was clipped by 1 base and J by 11 bases, with 15 bases between them. The CDR3 covers 13 residues. Written as DNA, the CDR3 is TGCGCCAGCAGCTTGAGTACAGGGACGGAGTACACCTTC. It yields the protein CASSLSTGTEYTF. Combining the CDR3 with reference TRBV5-1 and TRBJ1-2 gives the whole variable domain KAGVTQTPRYLIKTRGQQVTLSCSPISGHRSVSWYQQTPGQGLQFLFEYFSETQRNKGNFPGRFSGRQFSNSRSEMNVSTLELGDSALYLCASSLSTGTEYTFGSGTRLTVV.

The chain combines TRBV18 with TRBJ2-7, with 7 positions matching TRBD1. V lost 5 bases to trimming and J lost 5 bases; unmatched junction nucleotides: 12. Germline V lookup: CDR1 KGHSH, CDR2 LQKENI. The length of the CDR3 is 15 residues. DNA for the CDR3: TGTGCCAGCTCATTCGGAGCACAGGGGAACGACGAGCAGTACTTC. This gives the protein CASSFGAQGNDEQYF. The full variable domain, completed using reference TRBV18 and TRBJ2-7, is NAGVMQNPRHLVRRRGQEARLRCSPMKGHSHVYWYRQLPEEGLKFMVYLQKENIIDESGMPKERFSAEFPKEGPSILRIQQVVRGDSAAYFCASSFGAQGNDEQYFGPGTRLTVT.